This entry lists 14 T cell receptor beta chains sequenced from one sample in a study of T cells in Graves' hyperthyroidism and ophthalmopathy. RNA transcripts were the template for amplifying TCR beta CDR3 regions. HTBI primers were the set used in a first-round RT-PCR of the TCR CDR3. TCRdb fed the multiplex PCR reads into MiXCR, producing one record per CDR3 protein. Altogether fewer than 900,000 distinct CDR3 sequences are present, about a sixth being singletons, with the ten largest covering over 7.5%. Sequencing input: blood. Receptors originate from a man aged 18-30 years with Graves' hyperthyroidism.

The chain has TRBV4-1 and TRBJ1-2; TRBD1 is a possible D gene (5 bases). The CDR3 is 14 amino acids. Per the germline V gene, CDR1 is MGHRA and CDR2 is YSYEKL. Trimming cost V 3 bases and J 8 bases, with 16 bases left between them. CDR3 protein: CASSQNRGRFGYTF. In DNA, the CDR3 is TGCGCCAGCAGCCAGAATCGGGGCAGGTTCGGCTACACCTTC.

This clonotype appeared a single time. The chain links TRBV19 to TRBJ2-7; D remains unclear. This CDR3 is built from 15 residues. With 4 bases removed from V and 5 bases from J, the gap between germline ends came to 18 bases. Germline lookup yields CDR1 LNHDA and CDR2 SQIVND (reference sequence). CDR3 amino acids: CASSTPGALDHEQYF. The CDR3 coding sequence is TGTGCCAGTAGTACCCCGGGCGCCCTAGACCACGAGCAGTACTTC.

This clonotype was observed a few times. The V and J genes are TRBV6-1 and TRBJ2-3, with a weak D call TRBD2 (5 bases). Trimming pared 8 bases from V and 2 bases from J, leaving 14 bases between. The CDR3 runs 14 residues. Germline V gene sequence: CDR1 MNHNS, CDR2 SASEGT. The CDR3 DNA reads TGTGCCAGCCGAGGGATCCACCTCACAGATACGCAGTATTTT. It translates to CASRGIHLTDTQYF.

This clonotype was recorded many times. This chain connects TRBV30 to TRBJ2-5; possibly TRBD2 for D (5 bases). Germline-derived CDR1 and CDR2 are GTSNPN and SVGIG (reference sequence). Trimming removed 5 bases from V and 5 bases from J, with 12 bases in between. The CDR3 contains 12 residues. The CDR3: CAWPRGEETQYF. The CDR3 DNA reads as TGTGCCTGGCCCCGGGGAGAGGAGACCCAGTACTTC.

With respect to this clonotype: It may be a read error: a sequence one base away is much more abundant. The V and J genes are TRBV12-3 or TRBV12-4 and TRBJ1-2; D is unclear. V was trimmed by 5 bases and J by 4 bases, leaving 14 bases between them. This CDR3 is 14 amino acids long. In DNA form, the CDR3 reads TGTGCCAGCAGTGTCTCCAGCCAACGCTATGGCTACACCTTC. This gives the protein CASSVSSQRYGYTF.

This clonotype showed up just a few times. The rearrangement joins TRBV19 to TRBJ1-1; D gene unclear. This CDR3 spans 12 amino acids. V was shortened by 8 bases and J by 0 bases, with 7 bases between the two germline ends. The V gene's germline CDR1 is LNHDA and CDR2 SQIVND (reference sequence). The CDR3 loop reads CASSDLNTEAFF. CDR3 DNA sequence: TGTGCCAGTTCGGACTTGAACACTGAAGCTTTCTTT.

This clonotype was picked up a small number of times. The J gene is TRBJ1-3, the V gene TRBV29-1; possible D gene TRBD1, 5 bases. CDR1 is SQVTM and CDR2 is ANQGSEA in the germline V gene. The CDR3 is made up of 13 amino acids. Between the trimmed V and J ends, which lost 5 bases and 3 bases, there was a span of 11 bases. The CDR3 bases are TGCAGCGTTACCCGGACAAATGGAAACACCATATATTTT. Protein sequence: CSVTRTNGNTIYF.

This clonotype was observed many times. This chain uses TRBV28 with TRBJ2-7; D may be TRBD1 (6 bases). This CDR3 has 12 residues. Germline CDR1 reads MDHEN; CDR2 reads SYDVKM. V lost 4 bases to trimming and J lost 3 bases, with 7 bases between them. CDR3 in amino acids: CASSSDSYEQYF. CDR3 DNA: TGTGCCAGCAGTTCGGACAGCTACGAGCAGTACTTC.

J is TRBJ2-3 and V is TRBV13; 11 bases fit TRBD1. The CDR3 length is 14 residues. Germline V CDR1 and CDR2: PRHDT, FYEKMQ (reference sequence). J was trimmed by 8 bases and V by 3 bases; bases with no gene match: 4. CDR3 nucleotides: TGTGCCAGCAGCTTCGGACAGGGGGCGGCTACGCAGTATTTT. Its translation: CASSFGQGAATQYF.

This clonotype was found many times. The V call is TRBV12-3 or TRBV12-4, the J call TRBJ2-5; perhaps TRBD2 as D (6 bases). CDR3 length equals 13 residues. With 3 bases removed from V and 2 bases from J, the gap between germline ends came to 7 bases. Here the CDR3 DNA reads TGTGCCAGCAGTTTTGCGGGGCAAGAGACCCAGTACTTC. Residues: CASSFAGQETQYF.

This clonotype was counted ten times or more. The rearrangement links TRBV5-1 to TRBJ2-2; tentative D call: TRBD1 (6 bases). The CDR3 contains 15 residues. Germline CDR1 reads SGHRS; CDR2 reads YFSETQ. The V and J ends lost 0 bases and 5 bases respectively, with 11 bases between them. CDR3 loop: CASSLALQGTGELFF. DNA for the CDR3: TGCGCCAGCAGCTTGGCTCTACAGGGAACCGGGGAGCTGTTTTTT.

There are many counts of this clonotype. The rearrangement links TRBV18 to TRBJ1-4; no definite D call. Germline CDR1 reads KGHSH; CDR2 reads LQKENI. This CDR3 is built from 15 residues. V was trimmed by 1 base and J by 2 bases, leaving 8 bases between them. DNA for the CDR3: TGTGCCAGCTCACCACTCCCGGAGACTAATGAAAAACTGTTTTTT. This sequence encodes CASSPLPETNEKLFF.

The V call is TRBV18, the J call TRBJ2-2; D remains unclear. Germline V gene sequence: CDR1 KGHSH, CDR2 LQKENI. The CDR3 has 16 amino acids. Trimming cost V 5 bases and J 6 bases, with 19 bases left between them. The CDR3 DNA reads TGTGCCAGCTCATCGGTCCGCCGAGTTGGTCCCGGGGAGCTGTTTTTT. This encodes CASSSVRRVGPGELFF. Full variable domain (remainder filled in from reference TRBV18 and TRBJ2-2): NAGVMQNPRHLVRRRGQEARLRCSPMKGHSHVYWYRQLPEEGLKFMVYLQKENIIDESGMPKERFSAEFPKEGPSILRIQQVVRGDSAAYFCASSSVRRVGPGELFFGEGSRLTVL.

This clonotype was seen repeatedly, ten times or more. This sequence joins TRBV12-3 or TRBV12-4 and TRBJ1-1; no clear D gene. V lost 3 bases and J lost 8, with 13 bases in between. The CDR3 totals 13 residues. Here the CDR3 reads CASSFSERLEAFF. In DNA, the CDR3 is TGTGCCAGCAGTTTCTCCGAGCGTCTGGAAGCTTTCTTT.